This TCR beta chain was sequenced during a study of blood T cell repertoires in COVID-19. Study context: Donors in the United States, Italy and Spain gave samples during acute or convalescent COVID-19.

Germline V CDR1 and CDR2: LNHNV, YYDKDF (reference sequence). The V and J ends lost 3 bases and 6 bases respectively, with 10 bases between them. The CDR3 is made up of 13 amino acids. Methods used by the authors: Scientists estimated how many nucleated cells there were by amplifying reference gene primers. Clones were read by immunoSEQ multiplex PCR, and TCRdb kept only the in-frame ones, dropping some. The V and J calls and clone size come from that table; D and trimming were worked out from the DNA. The data contain about 100,000 clones, approximately 93% of them singletons. Sample: peripheral blood. V gene TRBV15 combines with J gene TRBJ2-3, with D possibly matching TRBD2 (6 bases). The TCR was taken from a man aged 50 to 60 with active COVID-19. Written as DNA, the CDR3 is TGTGCCACCAGCAGGGACTATCGGGATACGCAGTATTTT. Encoded protein: CATSRDYRDTQYF. Filled out from reference TRBV15 and TRBJ2-3, the complete variable domain reads DAMVIQNPRYQVTQFGKPVTLSCSQTLNHNVMYWYQQKSSQAPKLLFHYYDKDFNNEADTPDNFQSRRPNTSFCFLDIRSPGLGDTAMYLCATSRDYRDTQYFGPGTRLTVL.